What follows describes a single T cell receptor (beta chain). What it binds is unknown. A much larger clone sits a single nucleotide away, making a read error possible. Germline V lookup: CDR1 SQVTM, CDR2 ANQGSEA. The CDR3 is 13 amino acids. These data are taken from a study of molecular identifiers for immune sequencing clone quantification. General study results and limits: For highly expanded clones, sizes could be underestimated when identical TCR molecules share a barcode.

TCRdb recomputed calls from the PCR reads with MiXCR, one row per CDR3 protein. The table shows about 320,000 distinct CDR3 sequences, with 24% occurring only once. This receptor was obtained from a human donor in good health. Some libraries in this study had Jurkat cell RNA spiked in. The specimen was naive CD8+ T cells from blood, with Jurkat cell RNA spiked in. Subset reported: FACS-sorted CD8+CD4-CCR7+CD45RA+ naive T cells. The rearrangement links TRBV29-1 to TRBJ2-7; 9 bases agree with TRBD1. The CDR3 sequence is CGVEGTGLYEQYF. The CDR3 DNA follows: TGCGGCGTTGAAGGGACAGGGCTTTACGAGCAGTACTTC.